This T cell receptor beta chain was identified in a study of T cell responses to AZD1222 COVID-19 vaccine. Clones were read by immunoSEQ multiplex PCR, and TCRdb kept only the in-frame ones, dropping some. The table includes around 85,000 clones, 80% to 90% detected once. CDR3 length: 16 residues. V trimming: 0 bases; J trimming: 2 bases; junction bases outside the gene matches: 4. CDR1 and CDR2 from the germline V gene are SGHNT and YENEEA. Study results and limitations: Close to half of spike-specific TCRs reportedly recognize unmutated variant regions. Spike-specific TCR repertoires showed rising breadth and depth after two AZD1222 doses. Clonal diversity was possibly underestimated, and white British individuals and females predominated among donors. At baseline, just six or seven AZD1222 recipients tested seropositive.

Worth noting for this clone: Its antigen is as yet unknown.

The V and J genes are TRBV11-3 and TRBJ1-3; TRBD1 matches 7 bases. The sequence derives from an adult in good health. The source material was peripheral blood, sampled on day 0 of AZD1222 vaccination. CDR3 in amino acids: CASSLDPGTAGNTIYF. The CDR3 bases are TGTGCCAGCAGCTTAGACCCCGGGACAGCTGGAAACACCATATATTTT.